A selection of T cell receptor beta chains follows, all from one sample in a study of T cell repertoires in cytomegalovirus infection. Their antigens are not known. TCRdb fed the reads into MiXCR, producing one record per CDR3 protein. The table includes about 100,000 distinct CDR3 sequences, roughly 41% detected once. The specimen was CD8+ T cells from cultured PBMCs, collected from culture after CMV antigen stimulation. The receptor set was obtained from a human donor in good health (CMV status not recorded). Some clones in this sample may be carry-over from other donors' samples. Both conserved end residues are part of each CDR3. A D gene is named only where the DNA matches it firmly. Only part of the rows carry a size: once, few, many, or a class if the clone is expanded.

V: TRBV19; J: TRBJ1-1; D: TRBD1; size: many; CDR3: CATRQGIAEAFF; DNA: TGTGCCACCAGACAGGGGATCGCTGAAGCTTTCTTT
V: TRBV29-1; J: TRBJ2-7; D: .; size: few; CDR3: CSVIAGPDEQYF; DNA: TGCAGCGTTATCGCAGGGCCGGACGAGCAGTACTTC
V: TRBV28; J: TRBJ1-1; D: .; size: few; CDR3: CASSLRGMATEAFF; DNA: TGTGCCAGCAGTTTAAGAGGGATGGCCACTGAAGCTTTCTTT
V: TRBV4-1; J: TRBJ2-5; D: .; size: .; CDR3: CASSRRGETQYF; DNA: TGCGCCAGCAGCCGCCGAGGGGAGACCCAGTACTTC
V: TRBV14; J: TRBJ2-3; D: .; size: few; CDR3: CASSQDRSDTQYF; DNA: TGTGCCAGCAGCCAAGATCGGTCAGATACGCAGTATTTT
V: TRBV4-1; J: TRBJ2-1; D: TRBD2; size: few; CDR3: CASSQDLQGLAGGSYNEQFF; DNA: TGTGCCAGCAGCCAAGATCTACAGGGACTAGCGGGGGGCTCCTACAATGAGCAGTTCTTC
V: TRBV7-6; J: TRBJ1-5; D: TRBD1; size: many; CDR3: CASSLVAGGGPQHF; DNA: TGTGCCAGCAGCTTAGTAGCAGGGGGAGGGCCCCAGCATTTT
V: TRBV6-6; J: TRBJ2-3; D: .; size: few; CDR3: CASSPWGQATDTQYF; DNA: TGTGCCAGCAGTCCCTGGGGTCAGGCCACAGATACGCAGTATTTT
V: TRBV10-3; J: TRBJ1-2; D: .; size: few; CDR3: CAISESTGVYGYTF; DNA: TGTGCCATCAGTGAGTCGACAGGCGTCTATGGCTACACCTTC
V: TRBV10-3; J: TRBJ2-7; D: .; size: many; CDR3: CAISGSWDKSSYEQYF; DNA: TGTGCCATCAGTGGATCCTGGGACAAGAGCTCCTACGAGCAGTACTTC
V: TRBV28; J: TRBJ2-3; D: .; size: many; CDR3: CASSNPLWDTQYF; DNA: TGTGCCAGCAGTAACCCTCTATGGGATACGCAGTATTTT
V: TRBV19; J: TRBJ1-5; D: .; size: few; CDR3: CASSPGVQPQHF; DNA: TGTGCCAGTAGTCCCGGAGTTCAGCCCCAGCATTTT
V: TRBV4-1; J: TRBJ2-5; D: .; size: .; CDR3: CASSLREQYQETQYF; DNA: TGCGCCAGCAGCCTGAGGGAGCAGTACCAAGAGACCCAGTACTTC
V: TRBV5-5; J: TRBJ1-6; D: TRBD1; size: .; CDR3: CASSSGSQGINSPLHF; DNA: TGTGCCAGCAGCTCTGGATCACAGGGGATTAATTCACCCCTCCACTTT
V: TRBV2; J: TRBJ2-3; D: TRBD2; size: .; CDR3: CASTRGIAGDTQYF; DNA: TGTGCCAGCACCCGGGGTATAGCGGGGGATACGCAGTATTTT
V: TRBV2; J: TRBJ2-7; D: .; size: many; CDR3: CASTRIVVYEQYF; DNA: TGTGCCAGCACCCGAATTGTGGTCTACGAGCAGTACTTC
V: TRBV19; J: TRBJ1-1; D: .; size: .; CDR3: CASSISSEAFF; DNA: TGTGCCAGTAGTATAAGTAGTGAAGCTTTCTTT
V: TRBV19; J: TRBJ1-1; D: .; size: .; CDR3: CASSITGTTEAFF; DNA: TGTGCCAGTAGTATTACAGGGACCACTGAAGCTTTCTTT
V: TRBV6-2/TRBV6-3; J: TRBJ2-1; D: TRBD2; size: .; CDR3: CASSYQRGGDEQFF; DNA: TGTGCCAGCAGTTACCAGCGGGGGGGAGATGAGCAGTTCTTC
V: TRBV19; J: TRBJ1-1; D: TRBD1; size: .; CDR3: CASGQGFLMNTEAFF; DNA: TGTGCCAGCGGACAGGGCTTTCTCATGAACACTGAAGCTTTCTTT
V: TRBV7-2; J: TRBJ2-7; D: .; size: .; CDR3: CASSLFRGYEQYF; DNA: TGTGCCAGCAGCTTGTTCAGGGGATACGAGCAGTACTTC
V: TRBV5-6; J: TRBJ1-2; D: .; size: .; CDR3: CASSFGSFNYGYTF; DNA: TGTGCCAGCAGCTTCGGCAGTTTTAACTATGGCTACACCTTC
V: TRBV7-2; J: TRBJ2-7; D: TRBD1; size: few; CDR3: CASSLGQGATNEQYF; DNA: TGTGCCAGCAGCCTGGGACAGGGGGCGACGAATGAGCAGTACTTC
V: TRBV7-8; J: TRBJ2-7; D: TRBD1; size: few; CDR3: CASSDGQAAYEQYF; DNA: TGTGCCAGCAGCGACGGACAGGCCGCTTACGAGCAGTACTTC
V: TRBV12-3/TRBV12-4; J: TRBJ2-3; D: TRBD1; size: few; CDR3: CASSSDRSLDTQYF; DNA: TGTGCCAGCAGTTCGGACAGGTCTCTGGATACGCAGTATTTT
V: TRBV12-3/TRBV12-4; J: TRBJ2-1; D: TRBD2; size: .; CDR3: CASSFVAGGSYNEQFF; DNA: TGTGCCAGCAGCTTTGTAGCGGGGGGATCCTACAATGAGCAGTTCTTC
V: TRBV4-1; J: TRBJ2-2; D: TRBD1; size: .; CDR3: CASSQRQGNPNTGELFF; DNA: TGCGCCAGCAGCCAACGACAGGGTAACCCGAACACCGGGGAGCTGTTTTTT
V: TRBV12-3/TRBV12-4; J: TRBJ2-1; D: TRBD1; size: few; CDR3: CASSKTDRGNPDEQFF; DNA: TGTGCCAGCAGTAAAACAGACAGGGGGAATCCGGATGAGCAGTTCTTC
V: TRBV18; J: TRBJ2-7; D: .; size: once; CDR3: CASSPPLGRPYEQYF; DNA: TGTGCCAGCTCACCACCGTTAGGGCGCCCTTACGAGCAGTACTTC
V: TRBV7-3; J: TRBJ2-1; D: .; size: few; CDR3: CASSLLPPGEQFF; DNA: TGTGCCAGCAGCTTACTCCCCCCGGGTGAGCAGTTCTTC
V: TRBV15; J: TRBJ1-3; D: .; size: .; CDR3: CATVGEGNTIYF; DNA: TGTGCCACCGTAGGGGAAGGAAACACCATATATTTT
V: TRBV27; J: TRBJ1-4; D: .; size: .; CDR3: CASSLSQGSEKLFF; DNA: TGTGCCAGCAGTTTAAGTCAGGGGAGTGAAAAACTGTTTTTT
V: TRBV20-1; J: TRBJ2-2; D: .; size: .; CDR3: CSARGTRDSGELFF; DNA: TGCAGTGCTAGAGGAACCAGGGATTCCGGGGAGCTGTTTTTT
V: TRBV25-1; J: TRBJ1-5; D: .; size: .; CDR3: CASSDKGLDQPQHF; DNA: TGTGCCAGCAGTGACAAGGGACTGGATCAGCCCCAGCATTTT
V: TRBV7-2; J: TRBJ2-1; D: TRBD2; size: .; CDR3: CASSLLSGGQYNEQFF; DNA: TGTGCCAGCAGCTTACTTAGCGGGGGCCAATACAATGAGCAGTTCTTC
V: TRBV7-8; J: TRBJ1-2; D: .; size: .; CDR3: CASSLRAVVDYGYTF; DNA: TGTGCCAGCAGCCTGAGGGCAGTGGTGGACTATGGCTACACCTTC
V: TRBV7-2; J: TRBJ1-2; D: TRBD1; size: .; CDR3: CASSPHIMTGDDGYTF; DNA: TGTGCCAGCAGCCCCCACATAATGACAGGGGACGATGGCTACACCTTC
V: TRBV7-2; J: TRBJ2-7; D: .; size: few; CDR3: CASSSPGDLVQYF; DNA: TGTGCCAGCAGCTCCCCCGGGGACTTGGTGCAGTACTTC
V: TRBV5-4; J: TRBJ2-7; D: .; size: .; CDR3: CASSRTDEQYF; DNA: TGTGCCAGCAGCCGGACCGACGAGCAGTACTTC
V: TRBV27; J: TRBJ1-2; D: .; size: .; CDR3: CASRHPGVGNYGYTF; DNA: TGTGCCAGCAGACACCCCGGGGTTGGGAACTATGGCTACACCTTC
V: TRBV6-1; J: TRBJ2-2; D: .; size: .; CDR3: CASSEAVPAELFF; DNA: TGTGCCAGCAGTGAAGCGGTCCCGGCGGAGCTGTTTTTT
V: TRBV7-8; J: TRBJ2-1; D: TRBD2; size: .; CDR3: CASSPWGGTNEQFF; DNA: TGTGCCAGCAGCCCTTGGGGGGGGACGAATGAGCAGTTCTTC
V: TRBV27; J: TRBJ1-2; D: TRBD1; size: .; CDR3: CASATGTLANYGYTF; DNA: TGTGCCAGCGCGACAGGGACCCTCGCTAACTATGGCTACACCTTC
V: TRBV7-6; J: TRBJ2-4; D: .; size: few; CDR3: CASSLAGEGAVGRNIQYF; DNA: TGTGCCAGCAGCTTAGCGGGGGAAGGGGCCGTGGGACGAAACATTCAGTACTTC
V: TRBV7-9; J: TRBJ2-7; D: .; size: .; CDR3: CASSLGPTGSGIYEQYF; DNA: TGTGCCAGCAGCTTAGGGCCTACAGGGTCCGGGATATACGAGCAGTACTTC
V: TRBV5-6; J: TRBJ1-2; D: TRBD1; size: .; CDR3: CASSLGTGGIGYTF; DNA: TGTGCCAGCAGCTTGGGGACAGGAGGAATTGGCTACACCTTC
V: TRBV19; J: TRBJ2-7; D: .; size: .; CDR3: CASSMGEGYEQYF; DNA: TGTGCCAGTAGTATGGGCGAGGGTTACGAGCAGTACTTC
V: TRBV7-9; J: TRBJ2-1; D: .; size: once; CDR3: CASSLNPNEQFF; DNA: TGTGCCAGCAGCTTAAACCCCAATGAGCAGTTCTTC
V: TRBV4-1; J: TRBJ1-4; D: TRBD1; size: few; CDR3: CASNSGTGWSNEKLFF; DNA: TGCGCCAGCAACTCCGGGACAGGGTGGTCTAATGAAAAACTGTTTTTT
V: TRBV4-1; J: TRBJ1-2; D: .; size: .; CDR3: CASGGMEEGYTF; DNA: TGCGCCAGCGGAGGGATGGAGGAGGGCTACACCTTC
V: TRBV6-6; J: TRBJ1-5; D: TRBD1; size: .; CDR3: CASSDRGNQPQHF; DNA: TGTGCCAGCAGCGACAGGGGCAATCAGCCCCAGCATTTT
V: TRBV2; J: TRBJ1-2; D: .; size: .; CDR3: CASSEAPSGGYTF; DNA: TGTGCCAGCAGTGAAGCGCCTTCGGGGGGCTACACCTTC
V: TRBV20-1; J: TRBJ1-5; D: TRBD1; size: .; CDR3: CSARTGYSNQPQHF; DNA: TGCAGTGCCCGGACAGGGTATAGCAATCAGCCCCAGCATTTT
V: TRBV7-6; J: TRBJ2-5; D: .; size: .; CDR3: CASSLGRGPQETQYF; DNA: TGTGCCAGCAGCTTAGGGCGGGGGCCCCAAGAGACCCAGTACTTC
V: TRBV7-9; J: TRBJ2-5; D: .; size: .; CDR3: CASSLLSVAEGETQYF; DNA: TGTGCCAGCAGCCTGCTTTCGGTAGCGGAGGGGGAGACCCAGTACTTC
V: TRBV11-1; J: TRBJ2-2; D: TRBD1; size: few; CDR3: CASSLTGDRGELFF; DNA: TGTGCCAGCAGCTTGACAGGGGACCGCGGGGAGCTGTTTTTT
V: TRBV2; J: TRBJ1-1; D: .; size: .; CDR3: CASSGEGGMNTEAFF; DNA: TGTGCCAGCAGTGGAGAGGGGGGAATGAACACTGAAGCTTTCTTT